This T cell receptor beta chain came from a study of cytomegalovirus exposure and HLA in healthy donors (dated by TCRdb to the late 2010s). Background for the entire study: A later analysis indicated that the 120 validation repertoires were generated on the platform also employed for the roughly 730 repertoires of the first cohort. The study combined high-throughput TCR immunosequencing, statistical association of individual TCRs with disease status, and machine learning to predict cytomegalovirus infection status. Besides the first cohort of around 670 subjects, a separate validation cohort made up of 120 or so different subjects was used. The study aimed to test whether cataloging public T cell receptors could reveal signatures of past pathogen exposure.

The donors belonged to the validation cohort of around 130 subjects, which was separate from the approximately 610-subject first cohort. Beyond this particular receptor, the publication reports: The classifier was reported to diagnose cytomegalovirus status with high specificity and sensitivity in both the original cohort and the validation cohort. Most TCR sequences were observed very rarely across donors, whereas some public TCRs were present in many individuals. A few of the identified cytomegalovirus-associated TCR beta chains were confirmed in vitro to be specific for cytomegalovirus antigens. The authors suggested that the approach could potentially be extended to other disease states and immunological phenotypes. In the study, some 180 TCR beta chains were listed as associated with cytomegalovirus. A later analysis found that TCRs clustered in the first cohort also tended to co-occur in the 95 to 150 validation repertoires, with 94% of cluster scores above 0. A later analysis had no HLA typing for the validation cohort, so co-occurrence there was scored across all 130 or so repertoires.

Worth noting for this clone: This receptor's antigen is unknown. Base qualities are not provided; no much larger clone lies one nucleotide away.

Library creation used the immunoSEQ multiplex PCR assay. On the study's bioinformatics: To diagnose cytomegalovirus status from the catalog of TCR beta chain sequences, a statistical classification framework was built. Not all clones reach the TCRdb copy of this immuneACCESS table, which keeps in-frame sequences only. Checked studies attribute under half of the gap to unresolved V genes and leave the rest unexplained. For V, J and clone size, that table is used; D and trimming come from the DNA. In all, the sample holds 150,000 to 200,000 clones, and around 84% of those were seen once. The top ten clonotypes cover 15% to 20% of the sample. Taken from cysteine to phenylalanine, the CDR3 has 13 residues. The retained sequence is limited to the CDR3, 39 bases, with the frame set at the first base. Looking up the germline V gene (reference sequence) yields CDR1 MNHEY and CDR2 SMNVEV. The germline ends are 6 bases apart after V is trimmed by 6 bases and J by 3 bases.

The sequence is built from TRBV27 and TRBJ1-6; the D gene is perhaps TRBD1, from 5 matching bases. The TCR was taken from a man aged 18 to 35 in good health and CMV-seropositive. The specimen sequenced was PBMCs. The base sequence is TGTGCCAGCAGCGGGGGCTATAATTCACCCCTCCACTTT. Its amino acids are CASSGGYNSPLHF.